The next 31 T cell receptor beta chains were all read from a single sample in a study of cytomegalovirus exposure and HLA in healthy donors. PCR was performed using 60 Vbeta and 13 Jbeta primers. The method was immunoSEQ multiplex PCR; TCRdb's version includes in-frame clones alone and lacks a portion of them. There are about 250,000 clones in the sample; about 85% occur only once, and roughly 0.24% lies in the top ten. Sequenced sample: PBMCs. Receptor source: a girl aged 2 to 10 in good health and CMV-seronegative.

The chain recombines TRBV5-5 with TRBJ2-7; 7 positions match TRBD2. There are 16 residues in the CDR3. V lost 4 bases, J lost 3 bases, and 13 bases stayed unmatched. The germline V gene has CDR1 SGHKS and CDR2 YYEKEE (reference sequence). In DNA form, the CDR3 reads TGTGCCAGCAGCGAGCCAACAGGTCGCGGGAGCTACGAGCAGTACTTC. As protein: CASSEPTGRGSYEQYF.

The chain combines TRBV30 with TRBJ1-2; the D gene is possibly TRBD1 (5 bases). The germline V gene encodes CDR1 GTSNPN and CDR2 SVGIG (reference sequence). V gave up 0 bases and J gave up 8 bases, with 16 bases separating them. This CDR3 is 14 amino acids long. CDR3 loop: CAWSVLQGAGGYTF. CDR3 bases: TGTGCCTGGAGTGTACTTCAAGGGGCGGGAGGCTACACCTTC.

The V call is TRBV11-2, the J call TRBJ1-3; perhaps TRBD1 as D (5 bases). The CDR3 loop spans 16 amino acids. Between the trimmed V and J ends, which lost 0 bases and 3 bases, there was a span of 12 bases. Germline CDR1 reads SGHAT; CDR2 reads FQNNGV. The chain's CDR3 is CASSLERRVDGNTIYF. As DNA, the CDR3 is TGTGCCAGCAGCTTAGAGCGCAGGGTGGATGGAAACACCATATATTTT.

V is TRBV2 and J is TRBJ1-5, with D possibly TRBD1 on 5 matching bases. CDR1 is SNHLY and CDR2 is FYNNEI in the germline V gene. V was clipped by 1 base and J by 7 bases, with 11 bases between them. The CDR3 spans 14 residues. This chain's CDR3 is CASSEGGGRQPQHF. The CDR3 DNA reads TGTGCCAGCAGTGAAGGGGGCGGCAGGCAGCCCCAGCATTTT.

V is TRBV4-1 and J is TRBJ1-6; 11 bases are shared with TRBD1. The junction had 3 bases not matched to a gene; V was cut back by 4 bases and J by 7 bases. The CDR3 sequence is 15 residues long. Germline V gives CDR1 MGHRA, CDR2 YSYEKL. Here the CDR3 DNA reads TGCGCCAGCAGCCCCAGGACAGGGGGCAATTCACCCCTCCACTTT. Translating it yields CASSPRTGGNSPLHF.

Written as DNA, the CDR3 is TGTGCCAGCAGTGAGAGGACACCGTCCTACGAGCAGTACTTC. This codes for CASSERTPSYEQYF. The chain employs TRBV2 and TRBJ2-7, with D possibly being TRBD1 (5 bases). Germline CDR1 SNHLY, CDR2 FYNNEI. This CDR3 has 14 residues. Trimming cost V 3 bases and J 1 base, with 10 bases left between them.

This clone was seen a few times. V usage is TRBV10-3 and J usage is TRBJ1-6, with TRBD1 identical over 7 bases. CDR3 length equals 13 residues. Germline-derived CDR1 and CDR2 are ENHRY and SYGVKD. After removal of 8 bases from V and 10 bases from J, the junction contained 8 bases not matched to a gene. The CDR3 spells CAIADREESPLHF. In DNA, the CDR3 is TGTGCCATCGCAGACAGGGAGGAGTCACCCCTCCACTTT.

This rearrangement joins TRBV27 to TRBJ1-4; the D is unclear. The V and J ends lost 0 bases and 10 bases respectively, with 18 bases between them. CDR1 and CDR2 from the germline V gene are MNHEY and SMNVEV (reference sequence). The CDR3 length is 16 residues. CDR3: CASSLSPGVSFGKLFF. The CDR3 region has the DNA TGTGCCAGCAGTTTATCGCCCGGGGTCTCTTTCGGAAAACTGTTTTTT. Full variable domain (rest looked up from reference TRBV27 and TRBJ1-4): EAQVTQNPRYLITVTGKKLTVTCSQNMNHEYMSWYRQDPGLGLRQIYYSMNVEVTDKGDVPEGYKVSRKEKRNFPLILESPSPNQTSLYFCASSLSPGVSFGKLFFGSGTQLSVL.

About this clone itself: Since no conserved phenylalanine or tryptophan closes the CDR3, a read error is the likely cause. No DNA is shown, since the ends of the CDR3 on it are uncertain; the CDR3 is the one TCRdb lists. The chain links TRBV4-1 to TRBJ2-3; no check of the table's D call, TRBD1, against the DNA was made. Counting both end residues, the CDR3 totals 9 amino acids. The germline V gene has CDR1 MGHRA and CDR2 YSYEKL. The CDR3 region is CASSQGSGS.

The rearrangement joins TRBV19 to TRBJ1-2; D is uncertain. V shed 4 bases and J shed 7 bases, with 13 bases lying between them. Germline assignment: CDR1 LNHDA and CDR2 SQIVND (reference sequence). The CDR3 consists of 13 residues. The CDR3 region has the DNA TGTGCCAGTAGTAGGAGGCAGCTTGGTGGCTACACCTTC. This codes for CASSRRQLGGYTF. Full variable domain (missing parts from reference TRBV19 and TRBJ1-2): DGGITQSPKYLFRKEGQNVTLSCEQNLNHDAMYWYRQDPGQGLRLIYYSQIVNDFQKGDIAEGYSVSREKKESFPLTVTSAQKNPTAFYLCASSRRQLGGYTFGSGTRLTVV.

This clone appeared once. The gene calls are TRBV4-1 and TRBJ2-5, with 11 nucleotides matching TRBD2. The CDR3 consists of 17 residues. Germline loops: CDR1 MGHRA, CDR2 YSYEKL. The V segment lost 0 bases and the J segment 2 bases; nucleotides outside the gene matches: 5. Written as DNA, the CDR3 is TGCGCCAGCAGCCAAGAGACTAGCGGGGTCTTACAAGAGACCCAGTACTTC. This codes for CASSQETSGVLQETQYF.

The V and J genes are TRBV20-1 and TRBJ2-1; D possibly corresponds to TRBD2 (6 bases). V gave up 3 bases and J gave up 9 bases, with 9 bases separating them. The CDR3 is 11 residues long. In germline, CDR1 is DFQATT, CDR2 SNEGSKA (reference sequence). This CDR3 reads CSASLGGEQFF. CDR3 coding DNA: TGCAGTGCTAGCCTGGGGGGTGAGCAGTTCTTC.

In DNA, the CDR3 is TGTGCCAGCAGCCAGGCAACAGGGGCAACTAATGAAAAACTGTTTTTT. It specifies CASSQATGATNEKLFF. The chain recombines TRBV4-2 with TRBJ1-4; 7 bases line up with TRBD1. The CDR3 totals 16 residues. Germline V gives CDR1 LGHNA, CDR2 YNFKEQ. J lost 0 bases, V lost 3 bases, and 4 bases had no gene match.

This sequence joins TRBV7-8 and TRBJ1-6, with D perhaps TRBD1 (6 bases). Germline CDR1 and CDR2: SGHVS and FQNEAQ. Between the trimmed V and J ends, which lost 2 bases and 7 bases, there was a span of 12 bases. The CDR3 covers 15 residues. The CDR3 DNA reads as TGTGCCAGCAGCTTACGGGGACATCTCAATTCACCCCTCCACTTT. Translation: CASSLRGHLNSPLHF.

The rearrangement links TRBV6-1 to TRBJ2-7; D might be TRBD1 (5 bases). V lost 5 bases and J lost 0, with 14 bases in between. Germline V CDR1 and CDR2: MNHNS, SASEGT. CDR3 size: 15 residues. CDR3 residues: CASSPRDGASYEQYF. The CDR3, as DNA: TGTGCCAGCAGTCCCCGAGATGGGGCCTCCTACGAGCAGTACTTC.

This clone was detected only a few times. The CDR3 nucleotides read TGTGCCAGCAGCCTCGGGACAACCCTTAGCAATCAGCCCCAGCATTTT. Translation: CASSLGTTLSNQPQHF. V gene TRBV5-6 combines with J gene TRBJ1-5; possible D gene TRBD1, 6 bases. V was shortened by 4 bases and J by 0 bases, with 14 bases between the two germline ends. Germline V gene sequence: CDR1 SGHDT, CDR2 YYEEEE. The CDR3 consists of 16 residues.

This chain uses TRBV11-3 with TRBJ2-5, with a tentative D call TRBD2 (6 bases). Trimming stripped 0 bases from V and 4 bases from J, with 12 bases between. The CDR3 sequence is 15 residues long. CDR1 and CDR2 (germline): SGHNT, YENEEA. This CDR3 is CASSLEARGGETQYF. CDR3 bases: TGTGCCAGCAGCTTAGAGGCGAGGGGAGGAGAGACCCAGTACTTC.

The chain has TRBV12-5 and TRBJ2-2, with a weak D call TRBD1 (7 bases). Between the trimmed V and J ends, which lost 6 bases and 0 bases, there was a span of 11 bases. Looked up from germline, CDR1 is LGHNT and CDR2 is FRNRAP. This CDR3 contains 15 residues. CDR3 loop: CASGFRGANTGELFF. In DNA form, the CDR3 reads TGTGCTAGTGGCTTCAGGGGGGCGAACACCGGGGAGCTGTTTTTT.

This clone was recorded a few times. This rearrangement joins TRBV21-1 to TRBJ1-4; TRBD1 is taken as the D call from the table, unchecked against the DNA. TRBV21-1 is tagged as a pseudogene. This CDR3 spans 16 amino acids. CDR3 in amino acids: CASSKRPQGAGEKLFF. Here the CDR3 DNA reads TGTGCCAGCAGCAAAAGGCCACAGGGGGCAGGGGAAAAACTGTTTTTT.

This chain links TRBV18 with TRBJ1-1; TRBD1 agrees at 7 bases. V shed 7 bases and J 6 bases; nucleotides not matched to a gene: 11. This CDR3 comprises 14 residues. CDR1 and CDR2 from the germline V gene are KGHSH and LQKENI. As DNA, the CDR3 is TGTGCCAGCTTTTACACACGACAGGGCGCTGAAGCTTTCTTT. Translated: CASFYTRQGAEAFF. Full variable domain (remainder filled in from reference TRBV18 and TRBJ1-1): NAGVMQNPRHLVRRRGQEARLRCSPMKGHSHVYWYRQLPEEGLKFMVYLQKENIIDESGMPKERFSAEFPKEGPSILRIQQVVRGDSAAYFCASFYTRQGAEAFFGQGTRLTVV.

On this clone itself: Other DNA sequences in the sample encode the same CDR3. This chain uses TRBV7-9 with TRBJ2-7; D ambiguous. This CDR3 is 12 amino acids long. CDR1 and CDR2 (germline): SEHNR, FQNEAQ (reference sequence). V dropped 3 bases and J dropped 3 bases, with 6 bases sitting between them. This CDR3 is CASSLVGYEQYF. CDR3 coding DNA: TGTGCCAGCAGCTTGGTCGGCTACGAGCAGTACTTC.

The CDR3 region has the DNA TGTGCCAGCAGCCAAGATTTCTTTGACGAGCAGTACTTC. It encodes CASSQDFFDEQYF. The chain uses TRBV14 and TRBJ2-7; D remains unclear. The CDR3 sequence is 13 residues long. Germline lookup yields CDR1 SGHDN and CDR2 FVKESK. Trimming took off 0 bases at V and 5 bases at J, with 8 bases between the two ends.

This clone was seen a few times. The chain's CDR3 is CASSDPQEYEQYF. The CDR3, as DNA: TGTGCCAGCAGTGACCCCCAGGAATACGAGCAGTACTTC. The chain employs TRBV2 and TRBJ2-7; no clear D. Trimming stripped 3 bases from V and 4 bases from J, with 10 bases between. The germline CDR1 and CDR2 sequences are SNHLY and FYNNEI. The CDR3 spans 13 residues.

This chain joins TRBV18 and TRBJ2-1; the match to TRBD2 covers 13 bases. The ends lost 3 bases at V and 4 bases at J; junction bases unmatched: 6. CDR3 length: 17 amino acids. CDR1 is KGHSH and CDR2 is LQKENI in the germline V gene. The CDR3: CASSPRLAGGPYNEQFF. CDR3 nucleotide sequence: TGTGCCAGCTCACCGAGACTAGCGGGGGGACCTTACAATGAGCAGTTCTTC. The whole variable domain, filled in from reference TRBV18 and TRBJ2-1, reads NAGVMQNPRHLVRRRGQEARLRCSPMKGHSHVYWYRQLPEEGLKFMVYLQKENIIDESGMPKERFSAEFPKEGPSILRIQQVVRGDSAAYFCASSPRLAGGPYNEQFFGPGTRLTVL.

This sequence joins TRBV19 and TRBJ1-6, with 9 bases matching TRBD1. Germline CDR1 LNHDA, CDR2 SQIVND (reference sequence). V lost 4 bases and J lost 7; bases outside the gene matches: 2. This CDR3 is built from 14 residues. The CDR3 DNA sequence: TGTGCCAGTAGTACCGGGACAGGGAATTCACCCCTCCACTTT. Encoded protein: CASSTGTGNSPLHF. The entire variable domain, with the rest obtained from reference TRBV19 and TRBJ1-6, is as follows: DGGITQSPKYLFRKEGQNVTLSCEQNLNHDAMYWYRQDPGQGLRLIYYSQIVNDFQKGDIAEGYSVSREKKESFPLTVTSAQKNPTAFYLCASSTGTGNSPLHFGNGTRLTVT.

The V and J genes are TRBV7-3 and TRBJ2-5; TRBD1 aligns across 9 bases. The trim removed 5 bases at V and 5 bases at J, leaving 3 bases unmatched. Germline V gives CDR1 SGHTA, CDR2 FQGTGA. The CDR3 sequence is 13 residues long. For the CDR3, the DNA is TGTGCCAGCAGCCGCGGGACAGGGGAGACCCAGTACTTC. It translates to CASSRGTGETQYF.

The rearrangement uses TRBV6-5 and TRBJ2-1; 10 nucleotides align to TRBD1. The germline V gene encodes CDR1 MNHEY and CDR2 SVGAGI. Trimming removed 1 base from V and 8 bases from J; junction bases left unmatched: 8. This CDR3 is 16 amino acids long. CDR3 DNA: TGTGCCAGCAGTTACTTTCGGGACAGGGGTGTATATGAGCAGTTCTTC. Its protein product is CASSYFRDRGVYEQFF.

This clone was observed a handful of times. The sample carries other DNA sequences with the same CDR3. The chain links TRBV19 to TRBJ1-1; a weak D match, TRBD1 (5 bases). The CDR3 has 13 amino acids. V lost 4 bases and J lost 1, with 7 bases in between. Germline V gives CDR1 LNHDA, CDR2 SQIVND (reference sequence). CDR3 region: CASSTGGNTEAFF. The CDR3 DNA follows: TGTGCCAGTAGTACGGGGGGGAACACTGAAGCTTTCTTT. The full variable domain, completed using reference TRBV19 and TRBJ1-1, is DGGITQSPKYLFRKEGQNVTLSCEQNLNHDAMYWYRQDPGQGLRLIYYSQIVNDFQKGDIAEGYSVSREKKESFPLTVTSAQKNPTAFYLCASSTGGNTEAFFGQGTRLTVV.

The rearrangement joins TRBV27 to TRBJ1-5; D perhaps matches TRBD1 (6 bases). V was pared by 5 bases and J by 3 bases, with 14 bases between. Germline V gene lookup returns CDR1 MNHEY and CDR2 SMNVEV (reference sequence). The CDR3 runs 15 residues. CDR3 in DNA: TGTGCCAGCAGTCTCGGGACACAAGACAATCAGCCCCAGCATTTT. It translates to CASSLGTQDNQPQHF.

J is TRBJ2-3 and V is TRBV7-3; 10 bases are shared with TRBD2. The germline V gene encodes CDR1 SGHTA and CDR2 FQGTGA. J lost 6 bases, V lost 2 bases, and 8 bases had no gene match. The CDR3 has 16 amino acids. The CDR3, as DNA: TGTGCCAGCAGCTTAGGAGCGGGGGGGACCTCGGATACGCAGTATTTT. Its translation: CASSLGAGGTSDTQYF.

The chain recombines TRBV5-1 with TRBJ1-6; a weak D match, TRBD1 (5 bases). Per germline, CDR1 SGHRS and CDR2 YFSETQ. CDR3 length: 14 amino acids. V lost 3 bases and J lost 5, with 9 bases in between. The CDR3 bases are TGCGCCAGCAGCTCAGGGCTGGATAATTCACCCCTCCACTTT. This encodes CASSSGLDNSPLHF.